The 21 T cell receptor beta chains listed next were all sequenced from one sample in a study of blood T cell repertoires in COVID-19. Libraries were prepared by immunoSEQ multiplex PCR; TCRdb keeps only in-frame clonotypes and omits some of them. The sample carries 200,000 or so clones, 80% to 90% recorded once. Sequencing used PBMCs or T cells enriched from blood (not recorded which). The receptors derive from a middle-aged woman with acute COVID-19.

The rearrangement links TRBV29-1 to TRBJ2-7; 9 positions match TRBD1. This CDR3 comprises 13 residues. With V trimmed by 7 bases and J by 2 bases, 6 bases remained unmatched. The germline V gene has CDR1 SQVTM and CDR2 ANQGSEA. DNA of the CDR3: TGCAGCGCTCGGACAGGGGAAACCTACGAGCAGTACTTC. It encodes CSARTGETYEQYF.

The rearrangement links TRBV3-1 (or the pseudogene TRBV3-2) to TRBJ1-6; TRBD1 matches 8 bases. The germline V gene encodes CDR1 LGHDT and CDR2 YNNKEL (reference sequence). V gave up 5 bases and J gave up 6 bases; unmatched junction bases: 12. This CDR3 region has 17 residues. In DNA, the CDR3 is TGTGCCAGCAGCAATTTTCTCTCCGGGACAGGTAATTCACCCCTCCACTTT. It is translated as CASSNFLSGTGNSPLHF.

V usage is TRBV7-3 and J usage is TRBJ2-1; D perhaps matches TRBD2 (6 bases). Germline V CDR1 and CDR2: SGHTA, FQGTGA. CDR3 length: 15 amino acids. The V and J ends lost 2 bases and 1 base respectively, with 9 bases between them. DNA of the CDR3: TGTGCCAGCAGCTTAGCCGGGACTTCCTACAATGAGCAGTTCTTC. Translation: CASSLAGTSYNEQFF.

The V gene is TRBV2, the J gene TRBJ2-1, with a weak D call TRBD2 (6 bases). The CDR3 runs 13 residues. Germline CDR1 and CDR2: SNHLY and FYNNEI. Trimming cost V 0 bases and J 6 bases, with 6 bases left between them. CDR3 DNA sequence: TGTGCCAGCAGTGAAGCGGAGGGCAATGAGCAGTTCTTC. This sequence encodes CASSEAEGNEQFF.

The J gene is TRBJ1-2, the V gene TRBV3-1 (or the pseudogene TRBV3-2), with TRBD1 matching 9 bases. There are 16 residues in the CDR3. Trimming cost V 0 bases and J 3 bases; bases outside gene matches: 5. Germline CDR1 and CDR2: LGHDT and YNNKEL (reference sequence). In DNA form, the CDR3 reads TGTGCCAGCAGCCAAGACATCACAGGGGGCTACTATGGCTACACCTTC. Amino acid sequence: CASSQDITGGYYGYTF.

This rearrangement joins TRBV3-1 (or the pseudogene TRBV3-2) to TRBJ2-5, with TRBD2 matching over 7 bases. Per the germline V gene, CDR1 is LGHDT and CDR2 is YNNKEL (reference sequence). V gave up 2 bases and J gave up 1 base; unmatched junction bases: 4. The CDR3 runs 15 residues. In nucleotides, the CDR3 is TGTGCCAGCAGCCAACTTGGCGGGGGCCAAGAGACCCAGTACTTC. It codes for CASSQLGGGQETQYF.

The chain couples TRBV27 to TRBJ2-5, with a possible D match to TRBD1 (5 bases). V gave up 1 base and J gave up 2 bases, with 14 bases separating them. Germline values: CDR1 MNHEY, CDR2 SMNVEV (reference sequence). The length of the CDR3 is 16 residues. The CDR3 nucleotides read TGTGCCAGCAGTTTATGGGCAGGGCCTACTCAAGAGACCCAGTACTTC. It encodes CASSLWAGPTQETQYF.

The CDR3 nucleotides are TGTGCCAGCAGCCCCGCAACAGGCGGAACTAATGAAAAACTGTTTTTT. Its protein is CASSPATGGTNEKLFF. The rearrangement links TRBV11-2 to TRBJ1-4; D possibly corresponds to TRBD1 (5 bases). The CDR3 runs 16 residues. Germline CDR1 is SGHAT and CDR2 is FQNNGV. The ends were cut back, 5 bases at V and 1 base at J, with 14 bases in the middle.

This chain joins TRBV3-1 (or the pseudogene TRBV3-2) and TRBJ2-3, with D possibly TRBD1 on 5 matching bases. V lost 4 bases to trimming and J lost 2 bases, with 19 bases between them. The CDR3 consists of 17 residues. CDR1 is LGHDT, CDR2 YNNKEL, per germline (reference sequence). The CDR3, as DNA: TGTGCCAGCAGCCCACATGCCGACAGCCGCTTCACAGATACGCAGTATTTT. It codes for CASSPHADSRFTDTQYF.

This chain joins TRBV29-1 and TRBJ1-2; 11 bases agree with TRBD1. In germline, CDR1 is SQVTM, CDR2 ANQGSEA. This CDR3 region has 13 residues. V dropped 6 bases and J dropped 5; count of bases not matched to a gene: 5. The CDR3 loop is CSVGQGARYGYTF. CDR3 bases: TGCAGCGTCGGACAGGGGGCACGTTATGGCTACACCTTC.

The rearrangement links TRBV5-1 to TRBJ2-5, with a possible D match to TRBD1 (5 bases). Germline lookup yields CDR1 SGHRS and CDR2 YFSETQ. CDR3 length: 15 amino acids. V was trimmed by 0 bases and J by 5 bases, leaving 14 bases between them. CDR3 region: CASSLGAGSMETQYF. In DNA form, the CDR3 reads TGCGCCAGCAGCTTGGGGGCAGGGTCCATGGAGACCCAGTACTTC. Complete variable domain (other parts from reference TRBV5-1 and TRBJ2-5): KAGVTQTPRYLIKTRGQQVTLSCSPISGHRSVSWYQQTPGQGLQFLFEYFSETQRNKGNFPGRFSGRQFSNSRSEMNVSTLELGDSALYLCASSLGAGSMETQYFGPGTRLLVL.

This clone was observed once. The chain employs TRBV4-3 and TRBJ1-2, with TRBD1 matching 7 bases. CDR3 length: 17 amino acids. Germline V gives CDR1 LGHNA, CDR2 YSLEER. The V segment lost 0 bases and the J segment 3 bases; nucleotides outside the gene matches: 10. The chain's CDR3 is CASSQDVQTGSYYGYTF. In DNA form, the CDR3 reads TGCGCCAGCAGCCAAGACGTACAGACAGGGAGCTACTATGGCTACACCTTC.

The CDR3 reads CASTPGSLFYGYTF. The CDR3 region has the DNA TGTGCCAGCACACCCGGGTCGCTATTCTATGGCTACACCTTC. The V call is TRBV6-5, the J call TRBJ1-2; no reliable D call. V was clipped by 7 bases and J by 4 bases, with 16 bases between them. The CDR3 loop spans 14 amino acids. Germline CDR1 is MNHEY and CDR2 is SVGAGI.

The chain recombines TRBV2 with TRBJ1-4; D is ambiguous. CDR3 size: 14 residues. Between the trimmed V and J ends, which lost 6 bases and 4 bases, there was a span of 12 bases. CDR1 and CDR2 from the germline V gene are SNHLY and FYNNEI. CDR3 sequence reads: CASRREQVNEKLFF. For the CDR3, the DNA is TGTGCCAGCAGGCGCGAGCAGGTTAATGAAAAACTGTTTTTT.

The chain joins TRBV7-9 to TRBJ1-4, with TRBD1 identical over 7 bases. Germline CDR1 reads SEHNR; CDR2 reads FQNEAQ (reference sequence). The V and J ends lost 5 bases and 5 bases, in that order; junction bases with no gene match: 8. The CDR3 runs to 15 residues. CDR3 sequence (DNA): TGTGCCAGCAGCCGTTGGGACAGCCCGAATGAAAAACTGTTTTTT. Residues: CASSRWDSPNEKLFF.

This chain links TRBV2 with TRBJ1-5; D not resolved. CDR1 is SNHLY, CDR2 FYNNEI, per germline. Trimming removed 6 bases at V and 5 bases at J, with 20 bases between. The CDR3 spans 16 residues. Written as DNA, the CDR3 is TGTGCCAGCAGGAGAGGTGAAAAGGAGAGCGATCAGCCCCAGCATTTT. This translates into CASRRGEKESDQPQHF.

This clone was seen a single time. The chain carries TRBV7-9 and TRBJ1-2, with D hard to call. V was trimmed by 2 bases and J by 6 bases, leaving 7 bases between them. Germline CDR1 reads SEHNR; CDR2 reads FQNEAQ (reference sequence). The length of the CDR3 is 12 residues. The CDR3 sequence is CASSLYGDGYTF. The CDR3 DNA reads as TGTGCCAGCAGCTTATATGGAGATGGCTACACCTTC.

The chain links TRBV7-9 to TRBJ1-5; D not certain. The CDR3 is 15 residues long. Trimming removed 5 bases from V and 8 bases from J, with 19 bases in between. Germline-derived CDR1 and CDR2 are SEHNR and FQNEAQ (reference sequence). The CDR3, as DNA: TGTGCCAGCAGCGCCGACGGGAGTTGGTGGGAGCCCCAGCATTTT. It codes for CASSADGSWWEPQHF. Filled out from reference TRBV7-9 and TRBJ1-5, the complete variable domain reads DTGVSQNPRHKITKRGQNVTFRCDPISEHNRLYWYRQTLGQGPEFLTYFQNEAQLEKSRLLSDRFSAERPKGSFSTLEIQRTEQGDSAMYLCASSADGSWWEPQHFGDGTRLSIL.

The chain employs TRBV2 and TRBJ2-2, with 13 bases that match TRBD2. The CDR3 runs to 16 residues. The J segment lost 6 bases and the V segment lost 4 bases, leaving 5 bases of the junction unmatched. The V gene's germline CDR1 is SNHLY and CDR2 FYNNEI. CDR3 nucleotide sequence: TGTGCCAGCAGTGTAAGGACTAGCGGGGGTTCCGGGGAGCTGTTTTTT. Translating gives CASSVRTSGGSGELFF.

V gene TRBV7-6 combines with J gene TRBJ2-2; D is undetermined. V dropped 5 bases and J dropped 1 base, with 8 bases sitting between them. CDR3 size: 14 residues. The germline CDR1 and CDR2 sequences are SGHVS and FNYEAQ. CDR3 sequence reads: CASSPTLNTGELFF. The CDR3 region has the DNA TGTGCCAGCAGCCCGACACTGAACACCGGGGAGCTGTTTTTT.

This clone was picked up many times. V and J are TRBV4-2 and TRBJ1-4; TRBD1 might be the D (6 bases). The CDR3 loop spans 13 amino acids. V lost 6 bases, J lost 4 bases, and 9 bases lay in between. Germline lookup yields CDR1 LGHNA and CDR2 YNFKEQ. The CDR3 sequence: CASRDSDNEKLFF. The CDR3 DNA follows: TGTGCCAGCAGGGACAGCGATAATGAAAAACTGTTTTTT.